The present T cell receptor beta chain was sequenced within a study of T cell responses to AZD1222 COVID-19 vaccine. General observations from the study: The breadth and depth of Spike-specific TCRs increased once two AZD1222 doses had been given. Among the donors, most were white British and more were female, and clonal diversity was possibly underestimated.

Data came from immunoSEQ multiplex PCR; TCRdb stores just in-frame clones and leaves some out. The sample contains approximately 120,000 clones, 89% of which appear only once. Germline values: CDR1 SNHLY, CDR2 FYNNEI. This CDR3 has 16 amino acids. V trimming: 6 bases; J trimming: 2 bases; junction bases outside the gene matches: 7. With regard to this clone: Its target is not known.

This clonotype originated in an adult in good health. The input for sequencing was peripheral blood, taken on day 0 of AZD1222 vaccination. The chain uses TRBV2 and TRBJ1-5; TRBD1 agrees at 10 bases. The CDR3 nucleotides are TGTGCCAGCAGAAGACAGGGGGCTAGGGGCAATCAGCCCCAGCATTTT. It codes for CASRRQGARGNQPQHF.